Each of the 17 T cell receptor beta chains below was sequenced from the same sample in a study of patients and donors after allogeneic stem cell transplantation. TCRdb reanalysed the RT-PCR reads using MiXCR and keeps one entry per CDR3 protein. The data hold fewer than 200,000 distinct CDR3 sequences, with 25% to 35% observed a single time. The sample consisted of blood, either unsorted or a sorted T cell fraction (not recorded which). The receptors shown here come from a human donor who was either an allogeneic HSCT recipient or a stem cell or donor lymphocyte infusion donor (not recorded which). It is not recorded whose cells these are; they may come from a transplant donor.

This clonotype was counted only a few times. V usage is TRBV5-1 and J usage is TRBJ2-1; a possible D gene is TRBD1 (5 bases). Germline CDR1 and CDR2: SGHRS and YFSETQ. Trimming took 4 bases from V and 0 from J, leaving 14 bases between them. The CDR3 is 16 amino acids. CDR3 bases: TGCGCCAGCAGCCGTGTACAGGCAAGCTCCTACAATGAGCAGTTCTTC. Translating it yields CASSRVQASSYNEQFF.

The V and J genes are TRBV10-3 and TRBJ1-5, with D hard to call. V lost 0 bases and J lost 13, with 10 bases in between. Germline V gene sequence: CDR1 ENHRY, CDR2 SYGVKD. This CDR3 is built from 12 residues. The CDR3 reads CAISESKRVQHF. DNA of the CDR3: TGTGCCATCAGTGAGTCGAAGCGGGTACAGCATTTT.

This clonotype has a handful of counts. A read error may produce the germline difference seen at one junction end. The J gene is TRBJ1-5, the V gene TRBV28; the D gene is possibly TRBD1 (6 bases). Germline CDR1 is MDHEN and CDR2 is SYDVKM. The CDR3 runs 14 residues. In DNA form, the CDR3 reads TGTGCCAGCAGTCTGTCTCAGGGGAATCAGCCCCAGCAATTT. Its translation: CASSLSQGNQPQQF. Filled out from reference TRBV28 and TRBJ1-5, the complete variable domain reads DVKVTQSSRYLVKRTGEKVFLECVQDMDHENMFWYRQDPGLGLRLIYFSYDVKMKEKGDIPEGYSVSREKKERFSLILESASTNQTSMYLCASSLSQGNQPQQFGDGTRLSIL.

This clonotype has a handful of counts. The chain joins TRBV20-1 to TRBJ1-1; tentatively, D is TRBD1 (6 bases). Trimming took 5 bases from V and 6 from J, leaving 25 bases between them. Germline assignment: CDR1 DFQATT and CDR2 SNEGSKA (reference sequence). This CDR3 has 16 amino acids. In DNA, the CDR3 is TGCAGTGCTGGCGGGGGCGCCCCGGAGGTACGCGCTGAAGCTTTCTTT. Amino acids: CSAGGGAPEVRAEAFF.

The J gene is TRBJ2-1, the V gene TRBV20-1; TRBD2 agrees at 7 bases. J was trimmed by 4 bases and V by 3 bases; bases with no gene match: 6. The CDR3 contains 14 residues. Germline V gives CDR1 DFQATT, CDR2 SNEGSKA (reference sequence). CDR3 region: CSARFLAVYNEQFF. CDR3 nucleotide sequence: TGCAGTGCTAGGTTTCTAGCGGTATACAATGAGCAGTTCTTC.

V usage is TRBV24-1 and J usage is TRBJ2-1; TRBD2 might be the D (6 bases). This CDR3 spans 15 amino acids. Trimming took 2 bases from V and 6 from J, leaving 13 bases between them. In germline, CDR1 is KGHDR, CDR2 SFDVKD. CDR3 protein: CATSDSGGPRNEQFF. In DNA, the CDR3 is TGTGCCACCAGTGATTCCGGGGGACCCCGCAATGAGCAGTTCTTC.

This clonotype was detected a few times. V is TRBV7-2 and J is TRBJ1-6, with TRBD1 identical over 9 bases. With V trimmed by 0 bases and J by 3 bases, 3 bases remained unmatched. The CDR3 loop spans 17 amino acids. From germline, CDR1 is SGHTA and CDR2 FQGNSA. The CDR3 is CASSLAGTGFYNSPLHF. In DNA form, the CDR3 reads TGTGCCAGCAGCTTAGCGGGGACAGGGTTCTATAATTCACCCCTCCACTTT.

The genes are TRBV5-5 and TRBJ1-5, with unresolved D. CDR1 is SGHKS and CDR2 is YYEKEE in the germline V gene (reference sequence). The CDR3 is 15 amino acids. Deletions cut 0 bases from V and 5 bases from J, with 12 bases between. CDR3 sequence: CASSLVADLDQPQHF. The CDR3 DNA reads TGTGCCAGCAGCTTGGTCGCCGATCTGGATCAGCCCCAGCATTTT.

V gene TRBV19 combines with J gene TRBJ2-2, with D perhaps matching TRBD1 (5 bases). The length of the CDR3 is 18 residues. V gave up 5 bases and J gave up 1 base, with 20 bases separating them. In germline, CDR1 is LNHDA, CDR2 SQIVND (reference sequence). CDR3 DNA sequence: TGTGCCAGTAGTCACAAAGGGTTGGGCAGGGAGAACACCGGGGAGCTGTTTTTT. Its translation: CASSHKGLGRENTGELFF. Based on the CDR3 plus reference TRBV19 and TRBJ2-2, the full variable domain is DGGITQSPKYLFRKEGQNVTLSCEQNLNHDAMYWYRQDPGQGLRLIYYSQIVNDFQKGDIAEGYSVSREKKESFPLTVTSAQKNPTAFYLCASSHKGLGRENTGELFFGEGSRLTVL.

This rearrangement joins TRBV20-1 to TRBJ1-5; maybe TRBD1 (5 bases). Trimming took off 8 bases at V and 5 bases at J, with 13 bases between the two ends. The CDR3 length is 12 residues. Germline CDR1 DFQATT, CDR2 SNEGSKA (reference sequence). For the CDR3, the DNA is TGCAGTCTTGGACACCAGTATCAGCCCCAGCATTTT. Encoded protein: CSLGHQYQPQHF.

V gene TRBV4-3 combines with J gene TRBJ2-7; 8 nucleotides align to TRBD2. The CDR3 contains 16 residues. Germline CDR1 is LGHNA and CDR2 is YSLEER. Trimming cost V 0 bases and J 7 bases; bases outside gene matches: 11. In nucleotides, the CDR3 is TGCGCCAGCAGCCAAGAGGGGAGAGCGGGAGCACGGGAGCAGTACTTC. Amino acid sequence: CASSQEGRAGAREQYF.

This clonotype was seen ten or more times. The chain employs TRBV10-3 and TRBJ1-1; 8 bases map to TRBD1. Germline V gene data show CDR1 as ENHRY and CDR2 as SYGVKD. The CDR3 runs to 15 residues. V was pared by 3 bases and J by 3 bases, with 6 bases of the junction left unmatched. The CDR3 region has the DNA TGTGCCATCAGTGACCCAGGGGGCGAGTACACTGAAGCTTTCTTT. As protein: CAISDPGGEYTEAFF.

This clonotype was counted between two and nine times. This chain joins TRBV5-4 and TRBJ2-7, with a weak D call TRBD1 (5 bases). The V gene's germline CDR1 is SGHNT and CDR2 YYREEE (reference sequence). This CDR3 contains 13 residues. The germline V and J ends were trimmed by 2 bases and 7 bases, with 13 bases remaining between them. The CDR3 region has the DNA TGTGCCAGCAGCTTACCACAGGCCGGGGAGCAGTACTTC. Its translation: CASSLPQAGEQYF.

The chain is built from TRBV9 and TRBJ2-1; 7 bases are a match to TRBD2. CDR1 is SGDLS, CDR2 YYNGEE, per germline. The CDR3 is 14 residues long. Trimming removed 4 bases from V and 12 bases from J; junction bases left unmatched: 13. The CDR3 reads CASSSQTSASGQFF. The CDR3 bases are TGTGCCAGCAGCTCGCAAACTAGCGCGAGTGGGCAGTTCTTC.

CDR3 loop: CASSSTQGGAYEQYF. The DNA for the CDR3 is TGTGCCAGCAGTTCGACCCAGGGGGGCGCCTACGAGCAGTACTTC. The chain combines TRBV28 with TRBJ2-7; TRBD1 might be the D (7 bases). CDR3 length: 15 residues. Trimming shortened V by 4 bases and J by 2 bases, and 15 bases separated the two germline ends. Germline CDR1 and CDR2: MDHEN and SYDVKM.

A word on this clonotype: A junction boundary mismatches the germline segment, possibly from a read error. V is TRBV24-1 and J is TRBJ1-1; D ambiguous. The CDR3 covers 12 residues. Germline loops: CDR1 KGHDR, CDR2 SFDVKD. The CDR3 spells CPTSDYIGRAFF. The CDR3 region has the DNA TGTCCCACCAGTGATTATATAGGGAGAGCTTTCTTT.

This clonotype appeared a few times. The chain links TRBV7-2 to TRBJ2-3, with a tentative D call TRBD1 (5 bases). Between the trimmed V and J ends, which lost 3 bases and 2 bases, there was a span of 9 bases. Germline V gene sequence: CDR1 SGHTA, CDR2 FQGNSA. CDR3 length: 14 amino acids. Here the CDR3 DNA reads TGTGCCAGCAGCTTGGACATCCTCACAGATACGCAGTATTTT. This codes for CASSLDILTDTQYF.